What follows are 21 T cell receptor beta chains derived from one specimen sequenced in a study of tumor-infiltrating lymphocytes in glioblastoma multiforme. Multiple V-beta primers and a C-beta primer amplified TCRB from RNA. TCRdb processed the multiplex PCR reads anew with MiXCR; each CDR3 protein has one entry. This sample has 7,500 to 10,000 distinct CDR3 sequences, with about 72% found just once. Sample: brain tumor tissue. The origin of the receptors is a male donor with glioblastoma.

This clonotype has a handful of counts. The chain combines TRBV4-1 with TRBJ2-1, with 10 bases aligning to TRBD2. The CDR3 has 15 residues. V was clipped by 1 base and J by 3 bases; unmatched bases: 0. Germline V gene sequence: CDR1 MGHRA, CDR2 YSYEKL. Here the CDR3 DNA reads TGCGCCAGCAGCCAAGCTAGCGGGAGCTACAATGAGCAGTTCTTC. It yields the protein CASSQASGSYNEQFF.

This clonotype was counted once. Germline is not matched at one junction end, which may reflect a read error. The rearrangement links TRBV6-5 to TRBJ2-1; D is perhaps TRBD2 (5 bases). Germline CDR1 reads MNHEY; CDR2 reads SVGAGI. The length of the CDR3 is 15 residues. CDR3 in amino acids: CASSYSLGGYNEQFF. The CDR3 DNA follows: TGTGCCAGCAGTTACTCCCTAGGCGGGTACAATGAGCAGTTCTTT.

Points on this clonotype: The CDR3 does not close with the conserved phenylalanine or tryptophan, likely indicating a read error. No DNA is shown, since the ends of the CDR3 on it are uncertain; the CDR3 is the one TCRdb lists. This chain uses TRBV6-2 or TRBV6-3 with TRBJ2-3. The CDR3 totals 14 residues, both ends included. Germline CDR1 is MNHEY and CDR2 is SVGEGT. Here the CDR3 reads CASSTTPNTDTKCS.

For this clonotype: Lacking the conserved final phenylalanine or tryptophan, this CDR3 likely reflects a read error. The V and J genes are TRBV12-3 or TRBV12-4 and TRBJ1-5; D is possibly TRBD1 (5 bases). This CDR3 has 12 amino acids. Here the CDR3 DNA reads TGTGTCAGCAGCATGACAGAGCAGCCCCAGCATTTA. It codes for CVSSMTEQPQHL.

This clonotype was counted at least ten times. The chain employs TRBV10-2 and TRBJ2-1; 15 bases map to TRBD2. The length of the CDR3 is 15 residues. With 6 bases clipped from V and 10 bases from J, the junction kept 7 bases outside the gene matches. Looked up from germline, CDR1 is WSHSY and CDR2 is SAAADI. The CDR3 reads CASRDGLAGGGEQFF. DNA of the CDR3: TGCGCCAGCAGGGACGGACTAGCGGGGGGGGGGGAGCAGTTCTTC.

Note on this clonotype: Its ends do not fully match the called genes, so a read error is possible. V gene TRBV6-1 combines with J gene TRBJ2-7; D gene uncertain. The CDR3 spans 11 residues. Germline CDR1 reads MNHNS; CDR2 reads SASEGT. CDR3 coding DNA: TGTGCAAGCAGTGAAATCCACGAGCAGTACTTC. Its translation is CASSEIHEQYF.

This rearrangement joins TRBV4-1 to TRBJ1-2; 8 bases line up with TRBD1. Unmatched junction bases numbered 5, after V lost 2 bases and J lost 6 bases. This CDR3 has 14 amino acids. Germline CDR1 and CDR2: MGHRA and YSYEKL. Written as DNA, the CDR3 is TGCGCCAGCAGCCAAAGGACAGGGTACGATGGCTACACCTTC. As protein: CASSQRTGYDGYTF.

This clonotype was seen only a few times. One end of the junction does not line up with germline, which may come from a read error. The rearrangement joins TRBV20-1 to TRBJ2-3, with D possibly being TRBD2 (5 bases). The CDR3 has 13 amino acids. Germline V gene lookup returns CDR1 DFQATT and CDR2 SNEGSKA (reference sequence). CDR3 bases: TGCAGTGTCCCTAGCTCCTCCACAGATATGCAGTATTTT. It encodes CSVPSSSTDMQYF.

The genes are TRBV6-6 and TRBJ2-2; the match to TRBD2 covers 12 bases. Per the germline V gene, CDR1 is MNHNY and CDR2 is SVGAGI (reference sequence). V lost 6 bases and J lost 1; bases outside the gene matches: 9. This CDR3 comprises 18 residues. DNA of the CDR3: TGTGCCAGCAGATCAGGACTAGCGGGGACCAGGAACACCGGGGAGCTGTTTTTT. Its translation is CASRSGLAGTRNTGELFF.

This clonotype ranks as medium-sized. The gene calls are TRBV20-1 and TRBJ1-1, with TRBD1 identical over 7 bases. The CDR3 totals 14 residues. V lost 0 bases and J lost 3; bases outside the gene matches: 4. CDR1 and CDR2 (germline): DFQATT, SNEGSKA (reference sequence). In DNA, the CDR3 is TGCAGTGCTAGAGATGCAGGGGGGGACACTGAAGCTTTCTTT. Protein sequence: CSARDAGGDTEAFF.

The J gene is TRBJ2-4, the V gene TRBV6-6, with 9 nucleotides matching TRBD1. Germline CDR1 MNHNY, CDR2 SVGAGI (reference sequence). V shed 4 bases, J shed 4 bases, and the junction held 5 bases outside the gene matches. CDR3 length: 15 residues. As DNA, the CDR3 is TGTGCCAGCAGTTCCGTCGGACAGGGGAAAAACATTCAGTACTTC. Its protein product is CASSSVGQGKNIQYF.

The chain recombines TRBV19 with TRBJ2-7; 8 bases fit TRBD1. This CDR3 comprises 12 residues. J was trimmed by 7 bases and V by 4 bases; bases with no gene match: 3. Per the germline V gene, CDR1 is LNHDA and CDR2 is SQIVND (reference sequence). The CDR3 DNA reads TGTGCCAGTAGTAGACAGGGGAGGGAGCAGTACTTC. It codes for CASSRQGREQYF.

This clonotype was observed once. A read error may account for a junction end that differs from germline. The chain has TRBV6-1 and TRBJ1-5, with D unresolved. This CDR3 is built from 15 residues. CDR1 and CDR2 from the germline V gene are MNHNS and SASEGT. This CDR3 is CASSARTFSSQPQHF. The CDR3 DNA sequence: TGCGCCAGCAGTGCCAGGACTTTTAGCAGTCAGCCCCAGCATTTT.

The rearrangement links TRBV11-2 to TRBJ2-4; TRBD2 agrees at 11 bases. This CDR3 spans 17 amino acids. V was clipped by 3 bases and J by 0 bases; unmatched bases: 4. The V gene's germline CDR1 is SGHAT and CDR2 FQNNGV. The chain's CDR3 is CASSLGTSGLAKNIQYF. The CDR3 nucleotides read TGTGCCAGCAGCTTGGGGACTAGCGGATTAGCCAAAAACATTCAGTACTTC.

The chain employs TRBV11-1 and TRBJ2-3; D gene uncertain. Germline CDR1 reads SGHAT; CDR2 reads FQDESV (reference sequence). CDR3 length equals 15 residues. V was clipped by 6 bases and J by 6 bases, with 19 bases between them. The CDR3 sequence: CASSRDPSVGDTQYF. The CDR3 DNA sequence: TGTGCCAGCAGTCGAGACCCTAGTGTAGGGGATACGCAGTATTTT.

Regarding this clonotype: Being one base from a much bigger clone, this may be a read error. The CDR3 reads CASSTGWGSNEKLFF. For the CDR3, the DNA is TGTGCCAGCAGCACCGGATGGGGGTCTAATGAAAAACTGTTTTTT. The rearrangement uses TRBV9 and TRBJ1-4; weak D call: TRBD1 (5 bases). The V gene lost 4 bases and the J gene lost 3 bases, with 13 bases spanning the gap. Germline V CDR1 and CDR2: SGDLS, YYNGEE. The CDR3 sequence is 15 residues long.

This clonotype was detected a few times. This sequence joins TRBV20-1 and TRBJ2-2, with 10 bases aligning to TRBD1. CDR1 DFQATT and CDR2 SNEGSKA come from the germline V gene (reference sequence). V trimming: 6 bases; J trimming: 4 bases; junction bases outside the gene matches: 14. CDR3 length: 17 amino acids. In nucleotides, the CDR3 is TGCAGTGCCAAACCGCTCACGGGACAGGGGTCCACCGGGGAGCTGTTTTTT. This encodes CSAKPLTGQGSTGELFF.

By frequency in the sample, this clonotype is medium-sized. The chain couples TRBV29-1 to TRBJ2-1; D remains ambiguous. V lost 7 bases and J 2 bases, leaving 18 bases between the germline ends. CDR1 is SQVTM, CDR2 ANQGSEA, per germline. The CDR3 contains 15 residues. The chain's CDR3 is CSELTLSATYNEQFF. The CDR3 nucleotides are TGCAGCGAATTAACTCTCTCAGCCACCTACAATGAGCAGTTCTTC.

This rearrangement joins TRBV11-1 to TRBJ2-7, with TRBD2 as a possible D gene (5 bases). Per the germline V gene, CDR1 is SGHAT and CDR2 is FQDESV (reference sequence). This CDR3 is built from 14 residues. V dropped 5 bases and J dropped 4 bases, with 15 bases sitting between them. CDR3 sequence reads: CASSSEREKYEQYF. The CDR3 DNA sequence: TGTGCCAGCAGCAGTGAGAGGGAGAAGTACGAGCAGTACTTC.

In its sample, this clonotype was seen once. V and J are TRBV5-6 and TRBJ2-1, with 11 bases lining up with TRBD2. This CDR3 region has 15 residues. With 0 bases clipped from V and 10 bases from J, the junction kept 6 bases outside the gene matches. CDR1 is SGHDT and CDR2 is YYEEEE in the germline V gene. CDR3 in amino acids: CASSLVAGGSWEQFF. In DNA, the CDR3 is TGTGCCAGCAGCTTGGTAGCGGGGGGGTCTTGGGAGCAGTTCTTC.

The chain combines TRBV5-5 with TRBJ2-5; 12 nucleotides match TRBD2. Per the germline V gene, CDR1 is SGHKS and CDR2 is YYEKEE (reference sequence). The CDR3 totals 17 residues. V lost 6 bases and J lost 2; bases outside the gene matches: 11. The CDR3 DNA follows: TGTGCCAGCAAGCTACAACTAGCGGGAGGCCTACAAGAGACCCAGTACTTC. Translation: CASKLQLAGGLQETQYF.